What follows are 23 T cell receptor beta chains derived from one specimen sequenced in a study of blood T cell repertoires in COVID-19. This table comes from immunoSEQ multiplex PCR, and its TCRdb copy is limited to in-frame clones, with some not included. The table shows about 180,000 clones, with 82% occurring only once. The sample consisted of peripheral blood. These TCRs come from a woman in her 70s with acute or convalescent COVID-19.

The V gene is TRBV19, the J gene TRBJ1-2; perhaps TRBD1 as D (5 bases). CDR3 length equals 11 residues. Per germline, CDR1 LNHDA and CDR2 SQIVND (reference sequence). Trimming removed 2 bases from V and 7 bases from J, with 5 bases in between. The CDR3 nucleotides are TGTGCCAGTAGTATAACAGGTGGCTACACCTTC. Its protein product is CASSITGGYTF.

The rearrangement uses TRBV5-1 and TRBJ2-1; D gene ambiguous. Between the trimmed V and J ends, which lost 0 bases and 0 bases, there was a span of 7 bases. Germline assignment: CDR1 SGHRS and CDR2 YFSETQ. The CDR3 has 15 residues. DNA of the CDR3: TGCGCCAGCAGCTTGGAGTCAGGCTCCTACAATGAGCAGTTCTTC. Translating gives CASSLESGSYNEQFF.

This clone was found a few times. J is TRBJ2-2 and V is TRBV4-3; D gene uncertain. V lost 2 bases to trimming and J lost 0 bases, with 4 bases between them. This CDR3 is 14 amino acids long. Germline V gene data show CDR1 as LGHNA and CDR2 as YSLEER. CDR3 residues: CASSQPANTGELFF. The CDR3 nucleotides are TGCGCCAGCAGCCAACCAGCGAACACCGGGGAGCTGTTTTTT.

V usage is TRBV29-1 and J usage is TRBJ2-1; TRBD2 matches 10 bases. Germline V gene lookup returns CDR1 SQVTM and CDR2 ANQGSEA. The CDR3 has 17 amino acids. Losses at the gene ends were 6 bases for V and 2 bases for J; bases not matched to a gene: 13. CDR3 nucleotides: TGCAGCGTGCGCCGGGCTAGCGGGGGCCCTACCTACAATGAGCAGTTCTTC. Translated, it gives CSVRRASGGPTYNEQFF.

V and J are TRBV28 and TRBJ1-5; 7 positions match TRBD1. The CDR3 has 15 residues. V lost 6 bases, J lost 7 bases, and 12 bases stayed unmatched. The germline gives CDR1 MDHEN, CDR2 SYDVKM. CDR3 sequence (DNA): TGTGCCAGCAGACTAACAGGGGCAGGTGTGCAGCCCCAGCATTTT. Translated, it gives CASRLTGAGVQPQHF.

This chain links TRBV19 with TRBJ1-5, with 7 bases fitting TRBD1. The CDR3 covers 14 residues. Germline values: CDR1 LNHDA, CDR2 SQIVND (reference sequence). With V trimmed by 3 bases and J by 4 bases, 3 bases remained unmatched. Written as DNA, the CDR3 is TGTGCCAGTAGTATTTCACAGGGGAATCAGCCCCAGCATTTT. Protein: CASSISQGNQPQHF.

The chain uses TRBV7-6 and TRBJ1-6; 7 bases fit TRBD1. The CDR3 covers 14 residues. The junction had 8 bases not matched to a gene; V was cut back by 6 bases and J by 9 bases. Germline V CDR1 and CDR2: SGHVS, FNYEAQ. The CDR3 here is CASRNTGDRSPLHF. In DNA form, the CDR3 reads TGTGCCAGCAGAAATACAGGGGATCGTTCACCCCTCCACTTT. The entire variable domain, with the rest obtained from reference TRBV7-6 and TRBJ1-6, is as follows: GAGVSQSPRYKVTKRGQDVALRCDPISGHVSLYWYRQALGQGPEFLTYFNYEAQQDKSGLPNDRFSAERPEGSISTLTIQRTEQRDSAMYRCASRNTGDRSPLHFGNGTRLTVT.

This rearrangement joins TRBV11-2 to TRBJ2-1, with TRBD2 identical over 13 bases. The junction had 7 bases not matched to a gene; V was cut back by 1 base and J by 7 bases. The V gene's germline CDR1 is SGHAT and CDR2 FQNNGV. This CDR3 spans 17 amino acids. CDR3 loop: CASSLGLTSGRANEQFF. CDR3 sequence (DNA): TGTGCCAGCAGCTTAGGCCTAACTAGCGGGAGGGCTAATGAGCAGTTCTTC.

The chain links TRBV3-1 (or the pseudogene TRBV3-2) to TRBJ1-2; TRBD1 matches 9 bases. V lost 1 base to trimming and J lost 4 bases; unmatched junction nucleotides: 7. The CDR3 runs to 16 residues. Germline CDR1 and CDR2: LGHDT and YNNKEL (reference sequence). CDR3 bases: TGTGCCAGCAGCCAAGTAGGGACAGGGTTGTTCTATGGCTACACCTTC. Protein sequence: CASSQVGTGLFYGYTF.

CDR3 nucleotides: TGTGCCAGCAAACCGACAGGGGTTGCTGGGGCCAACGTCCTGACTTTC. Translating it yields CASKPTGVAGANVLTF. The chain uses TRBV11-1 and TRBJ2-6, with 8 bases aligning to TRBD1. The germline V gene encodes CDR1 SGHAT and CDR2 FQDESV (reference sequence). This CDR3 contains 16 residues. Trimming removed 7 bases from V and 2 bases from J; junction bases left unmatched: 7.

This clone was observed a single time. V gene TRBV4-3 combines with J gene TRBJ2-3; 10 bases fit TRBD2. This CDR3 has 19 residues. Per the germline V gene, CDR1 is LGHNA and CDR2 is YSLEER. The trim removed 0 bases at V and 0 bases at J, leaving 9 bases unmatched. For the CDR3, the DNA is TGCGCCAGCAGCCAAGAGGTCTCGAGCGGGGGGGCTAGCACAGATACGCAGTATTTT. Protein sequence: CASSQEVSSGGASTDTQYF.

The chain uses TRBV11-3 and TRBJ2-1, with 11 bases matching TRBD2. V was pared by 5 bases and J by 9 bases, with 9 bases of the junction left unmatched. The germline V gene has CDR1 SGHNT and CDR2 YENEEA. The CDR3 is 15 amino acids. The CDR3 reads CASSAFSGRAGEQFF. For the CDR3, the DNA is TGTGCCAGCAGCGCATTTAGCGGGAGGGCCGGTGAGCAGTTCTTC. The complete variable domain, with remaining parts taken from reference TRBV11-3 and TRBJ2-1, reads EAGVVQSPRYKIIEKKQPVAFWCNPISGHNTLYWYLQNLGQGPELLIRYENEEAVDDSQLPKDRFSAERLKGVDSTLKIQPAELGDSAVYLCASSAFSGRAGEQFFGPGTRLTVL.

The chain joins TRBV2 to TRBJ1-6; D may be TRBD1 (5 bases). CDR3 size: 16 residues. The V end was cut by 11 bases, the J end by 2 bases, with 19 bases between. Per the germline V gene, CDR1 is SNHLY and CDR2 is FYNNEI. The CDR3 region has the DNA TGTGCCGGATCAACGAGGGGAGGAACCTATAATTCACCCCTCCACTTT. It yields the protein CAGSTRGGTYNSPLHF.

J is TRBJ2-1 and V is TRBV7-9, with unresolved D. Germline V gene sequence: CDR1 SEHNR, CDR2 FQNEAQ (reference sequence). The CDR3 totals 15 residues. V dropped 5 bases and J dropped 3 bases, with 14 bases sitting between them. The CDR3 bases are TGTGCCAGCAGCGTAGGTCCTTCAGGCTACAATGAGCAGTTCTTC. It encodes CASSVGPSGYNEQFF.

The chain employs TRBV5-1 and TRBJ1-2, with TRBD1 matching 10 bases. This CDR3 has 15 amino acids. Per the germline V gene, CDR1 is SGHRS and CDR2 is YFSETQ. The ends lost 3 bases at V and 2 bases at J; junction bases unmatched: 4. CDR3 bases: TGCGCCAGCAGCTGGACAGGGGGACAAAACTATGGCTACACCTTC. Residues: CASSWTGGQNYGYTF.

The chain couples TRBV30 to TRBJ1-2, with D tentatively TRBD1 (5 bases). The germline V gene has CDR1 GTSNPN and CDR2 SVGIG (reference sequence). V gave up 4 bases and J gave up 7 bases, with 16 bases separating them. CDR3 length: 13 amino acids. The CDR3 DNA follows: TGTGCCTGGAAACCCGACAGAGAGGCTGGCTACACCTTC. Amino acids: CAWKPDREAGYTF.

Only a few counts were recorded for this clone. The chain links TRBV5-1 to TRBJ1-4; D not resolved. Germline V gives CDR1 SGHRS, CDR2 YFSETQ. CDR3 length: 14 residues. The V end was cut by 0 bases, the J end by 6 bases, with 9 bases between. The CDR3 sequence: CASSLGRSDEKLFF. The DNA for the CDR3 is TGCGCCAGCAGCTTGGGGAGAAGTGATGAAAAACTGTTTTTT.

The chain combines TRBV5-1 with TRBJ2-1; D possibly corresponds to TRBD2 (5 bases). Germline V gene data show CDR1 as SGHRS and CDR2 as YFSETQ. The CDR3 totals 14 residues. V lost 0 bases, J lost 6 bases, and 10 bases lay in between. The CDR3 DNA follows: TGCGCCAGCAGCTTGGGGATGGGAGCCAATGAGCAGTTCTTC. Its protein product is CASSLGMGANEQFF.

The chain has TRBV18 and TRBJ1-5; 8 nucleotides match TRBD1. The CDR3 spans 13 residues. The germline V gene has CDR1 KGHSH and CDR2 LQKENI. J lost 5 bases, V lost 6 bases, and 3 bases had no gene match. CDR3 bases: TGTGCCAGCTCGAACAGGGGGGATCAGCCCCAGCATTTT. Its translation is CASSNRGDQPQHF.

The chain combines TRBV28 with TRBJ1-5; D remains ambiguous. The V gene lost 8 bases and the J gene lost 0 bases, with 5 bases spanning the gap. Germline V gene sequence: CDR1 MDHEN, CDR2 SYDVKM. The CDR3 consists of 12 residues. The DNA for the CDR3 is TGTGCCAGCCTCTCTAGCAATCAGCCCCAGCATTTT. Residues: CASLSSNQPQHF.

J is TRBJ1-5 and V is TRBV6-6, with D unclear. The CDR3 covers 13 residues. Trimming took 0 bases from V and 5 from J, leaving 5 bases between them. The germline V gene has CDR1 MNHNY and CDR2 SVGAGI (reference sequence). The CDR3 nucleotides are TGTGCCAGCAGTTACTCACAAGATCAGCCCCAGCATTTT. Translating gives CASSYSQDQPQHF.

V and J are TRBV14 and TRBJ2-7, with D possibly matching TRBD1 (5 bases). Germline values: CDR1 SGHDN, CDR2 FVKESK. The CDR3 is 15 residues long. V shed 5 bases and J shed 7 bases, with 21 bases lying between them. The CDR3 is CASSTTRQGVREQYF. DNA for the CDR3: TGTGCCAGCAGCACCACCAGGCAGGGCGTTCGGGAGCAGTACTTC.

The chain uses TRBV2 and TRBJ2-1; a weak D match, TRBD2 (7 bases). Germline CDR1 is SNHLY and CDR2 is FYNNEI. The CDR3 contains 15 residues. Trimming shortened V by 2 bases and J by 7 bases, and 15 bases separated the two germline ends. The CDR3 DNA follows: TGTGCCAGCAGTGAAAGGGGGGGCCCTCTTAATGAGCAGTTCTTC. It codes for CASSERGGPLNEQFF.